This T cell receptor (delta chain) derives from a study of Vδ1+ human thymocytes. In the case of this clone: No antigen is known for it.

The template was reverse-transcribed extracted RNA. The CDR3 regions were amplified by multiplex PCR from V-gene primers to a constant-region primer. TCRdb fed the multiplex PCR reads to CATT. The top ten clones hold about 0.5% of a sample with roughly 50,000 delta-chain clones, about 16% of them seen once. Alphabeta T cells were depleted, then CD3+ Vdelta1+ Vdelta2- thymocytes were FACS-sorted. Regarding the study as a whole: Unlike peripheral blood Vdelta1+ controls, thymic delta-chain sequences included 15% to 25% Vdelta2 and few Vdelta3. Thymic TRG and TRD repertoires appeared highly polyclonal, with Gaussian CDR3 length distributions. TRD repertoires were essentially private, unlike widely shared TRG clonotypes.

Trimming at V came to 1 base and at J to 1 base, leaving 14 bases not matched to a gene. This CDR3 spans 19 amino acids. Germline V gene sequence: CDR1 TSWWSYY, CDR2 QGS. This chain connects TRDV1 to TRDJ1; 8 bases line up with TRDD3. This sequence was found in a boy under two years old who had congenital heart surgery. Input material: Vdelta1+ gamma-delta thymocytes from the thymus. Subset denoted: FACS-sorted CD3+ TCRalphabeta- TCRVdelta1+ TCRVdelta2- thymocytes. CDR3 DNA: TGTGCTCTTGGGGAACGGGATAATTGGGGGATCCGATGCACCGATAAACTCATCTTT. This codes for CALGERDNWGIRCTDKLIF.